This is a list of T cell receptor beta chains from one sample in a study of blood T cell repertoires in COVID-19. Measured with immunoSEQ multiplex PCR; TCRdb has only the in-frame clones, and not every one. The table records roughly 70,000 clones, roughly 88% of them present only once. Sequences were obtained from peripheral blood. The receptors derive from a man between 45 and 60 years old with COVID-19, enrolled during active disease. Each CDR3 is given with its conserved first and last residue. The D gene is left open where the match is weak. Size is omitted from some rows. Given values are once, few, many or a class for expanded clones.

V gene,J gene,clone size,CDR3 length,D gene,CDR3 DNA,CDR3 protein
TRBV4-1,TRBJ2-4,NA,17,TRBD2,TGCGCCAGCAGCCACCCCACGGGAGCGGGAGGGCCAATCATTCAGTACTTC,CASSHPTGAGGPIIQYF
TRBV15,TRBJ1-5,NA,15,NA,TGTGCCACCAGCAGAGACAGGGAGGGCAATCAGCCCCAGCATTTT,CATSRDREGNQPQHF
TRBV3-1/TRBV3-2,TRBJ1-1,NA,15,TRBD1,TGTGCCAGCAGCCAGGTGACAGGGGGGAACACTGAAGCTTTCTTT,CASSQVTGGNTEAFF
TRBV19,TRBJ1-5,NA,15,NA,TGTGCCAGTAGCCTGGGGGCCCCTAGCAATCAGCCCCAGCATTTT,CASSLGAPSNQPQHF
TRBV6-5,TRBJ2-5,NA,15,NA,TGTGCCAGCAGTCCCTTAATTGGAACAGAAGAGACCCAGTACTTC,CASSPLIGTEETQYF
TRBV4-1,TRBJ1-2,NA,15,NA,TGCGCCAGCAGCCAAGACGACAGAGAGAACTATGGCTACACCTTC,CASSQDDRENYGYTF
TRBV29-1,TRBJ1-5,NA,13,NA,TGCAGCGTTGAATCCAGGGCTGGTCAGCCCCAGCATTTT,CSVESRAGQPQHF
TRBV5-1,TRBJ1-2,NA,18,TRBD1,TGCGCCAGCAGCGTCGAGGGGACAGGGGGCAGTAGATGGGATGGCTACACCTTC,CASSVEGTGGSRWDGYTF
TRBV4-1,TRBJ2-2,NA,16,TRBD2,TGCGCCAGCAGCCAGGGGGTAGCGGGAGTGCACGGGGAGCTGTTTTTT,CASSQGVAGVHGELFF
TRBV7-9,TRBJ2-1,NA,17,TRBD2,TGTGCCAGCAGCTTTCCTAACCTAGCGGGTTATTACAATGAGCAGTTCTTC,CASSFPNLAGYYNEQFF
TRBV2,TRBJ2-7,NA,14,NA,TGTGCCAGCAGGGAGGCAGGGGGACTCTACGAGCAGTACTTC,CASREAGGLYEQYF
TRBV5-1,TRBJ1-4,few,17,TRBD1,TGCGCCAGCAGCCCTACCGGGACAGGGGGCAATGGGGAAAAACTGTTTTTT,CASSPTGTGGNGEKLFF
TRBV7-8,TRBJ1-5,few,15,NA,TGTGCCAGCAGCTTAGATGAGAGGAGAGATCAGCCCCAGCATTTT,CASSLDERRDQPQHF
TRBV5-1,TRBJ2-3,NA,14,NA,TGCGCCAGCAGCAAGGATCAGGGGACAGATACGCAGTATTTT,CASSKDQGTDTQYF
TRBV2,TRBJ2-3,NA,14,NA,TGTGCCAGCAGGAGGACAGCTAGCACAGATACGCAGTATTTT,CASRRTASTDTQYF
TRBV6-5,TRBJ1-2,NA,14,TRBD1,TGTGCCAGCAGCCGGACAGGGGGCAACTATGGCTACACCTTC,CASSRTGGNYGYTF
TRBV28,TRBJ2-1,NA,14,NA,TGTGCCAGCACCGTCCTAACAGGTGACAATGAGCAGTTCTTC,CASTVLTGDNEQFF
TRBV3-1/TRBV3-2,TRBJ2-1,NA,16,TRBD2,TGTGCCAGCAGACGGGGGGGACTAGCCTCCTACAATGAGCAGTTCTTC,CASRRGGLASYNEQFF
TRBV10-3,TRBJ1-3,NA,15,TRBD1,TGTGCCATCAGGAGTGGACAGGGGACTGGAAACACCATATATTTT,CAIRSGQGTGNTIYF
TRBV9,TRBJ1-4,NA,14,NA,TGTGCCAGCAGTTTGTCCGGGGGGAGTGAAAAACTGTTTTTT,CASSLSGGSEKLFF
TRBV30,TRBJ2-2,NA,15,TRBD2,TGTGCCTGTCACTCACTAGCGACGAACACCGGGGAGCTGTTTTTT,CACHSLATNTGELFF
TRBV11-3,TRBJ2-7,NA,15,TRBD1,TGTGCCAGCAGCTTACCGACAGGGGAAGGCTACGAGCAGTACTTC,CASSLPTGEGYEQYF
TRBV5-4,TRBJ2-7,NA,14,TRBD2,TGTGCCAGCAGCTTGTGGCTAGCGGGAGGCGAGCAGTACTTC,CASSLWLAGGEQYF
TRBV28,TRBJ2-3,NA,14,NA,TGTGCCAGCAGTCCCCGAGGGCCCTCAGATACGCAGTATTTT,CASSPRGPSDTQYF
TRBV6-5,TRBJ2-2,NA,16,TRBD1,TGTGCCAGCAGTTACAGTGGGACAGTGAACACCGGGGAGCTGTTTTTT,CASSYSGTVNTGELFF
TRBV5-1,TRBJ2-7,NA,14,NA,TGCGCCAGCAGCATAAGGGGAATCGGCTACGAGCAGTACTTC,CASSIRGIGYEQYF
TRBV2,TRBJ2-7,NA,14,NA,TGTGCCAGCAGTGTCGGGACAACACCTTACGAGCAGTACTTC,CASSVGTTPYEQYF
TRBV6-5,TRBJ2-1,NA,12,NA,TGTGCCAGCAGCATGGGCAAGAATGAGCAGTTCTTC,CASSMGKNEQFF
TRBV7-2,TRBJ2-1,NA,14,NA,TGTGCCAGCAGCTTATCTCTCCGGGGGAATGAGCAGTTCTTC,CASSLSLRGNEQFF
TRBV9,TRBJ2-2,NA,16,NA,TGTGCCAGCAGCGTAGAGCCGGGATCGAACACCGGGGAGCTGTTTTTT,CASSVEPGSNTGELFF
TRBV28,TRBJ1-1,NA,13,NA,TGTGCCAGCAGTTCACCCCGACAGAAAAGGGCTTTCTTT,CASSSPRQKRAFF
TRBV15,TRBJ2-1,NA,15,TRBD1,TGTGCCACCAGCGGCCGGGACAGGGTCTACAATGAGCAGTTCTTC,CATSGRDRVYNEQFF
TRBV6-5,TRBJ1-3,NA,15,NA,TGTGCCAGCAGTCGGCGACAGGACTCTGGAAACACCATATATTTT,CASSRRQDSGNTIYF
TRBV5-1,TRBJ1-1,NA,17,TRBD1,TGCGCCAGCAGCTTGGAGGAAACAGGGGGCTTGGGGACTGAAGCTTTCTTT,CASSLEETGGLGTEAFF
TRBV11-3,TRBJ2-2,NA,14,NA,TGTGCCAGCAGCTTAAACAGGGCCACCGGGGAGCTGTTTTTT,CASSLNRATGELFF
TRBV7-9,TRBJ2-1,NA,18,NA,TGTGCCAGCAGCCCCGCGCTTGGGGCAGGGCCATCCTACAATGAGCAGTTCTTC,CASSPALGAGPSYNEQFF
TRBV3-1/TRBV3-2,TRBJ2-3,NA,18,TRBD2,TGTGCCAGCAGCCCTTGGGGGACTAGCGGGGGAGTCGCAGATACGCAGTATTTT,CASSPWGTSGGVADTQYF
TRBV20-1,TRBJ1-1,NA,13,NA,TGCAGTGCTAGTCAGGGAATGAACACTGAAGCTTTCTTT,CSASQGMNTEAFF
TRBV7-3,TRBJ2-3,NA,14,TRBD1,TGTGCCAGCAGCTCACCGGACAGGCCCGATACGCAGTATTTT,CASSSPDRPDTQYF
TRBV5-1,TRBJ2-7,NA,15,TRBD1,TGCGCCAGCAGCTTTGACGGGACAGGGGCATACGAGCAGTACTTC,CASSFDGTGAYEQYF
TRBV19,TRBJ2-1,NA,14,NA,TGTGCCAGTAGTATCGGACAGAAAAACAATGAGCAGTTCTTC,CASSIGQKNNEQFF
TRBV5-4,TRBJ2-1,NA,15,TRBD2,TGTGCCATGCTAGCGGGAGATAAGGAATACAATGAGCAGTTCTTC,CAMLAGDKEYNEQFF
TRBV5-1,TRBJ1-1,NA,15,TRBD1,TGCGCCAGCACCCTAACGACAGGGGGCTACACTGAAGCTTTCTTT,CASTLTTGGYTEAFF
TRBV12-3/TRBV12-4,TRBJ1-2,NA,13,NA,TGTGCCAGCAGTTTATTGCGGGTAGATGGCTACACCTTC,CASSLLRVDGYTF
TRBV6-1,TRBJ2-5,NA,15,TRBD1,TGTGCCAGCAGTGAGGACAGGTCCAATCAAGAGACCCAGTACTTC,CASSEDRSNQETQYF
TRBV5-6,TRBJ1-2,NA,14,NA,TGTGCCAGCAGCTTGTTTCGTGACTACTATGGCTACACCTTC,CASSLFRDYYGYTF
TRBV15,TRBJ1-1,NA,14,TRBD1,TGTGCCACCAGCAGGGAAGGACAGGTGTCTGAAGCTTTCTTT,CATSREGQVSEAFF
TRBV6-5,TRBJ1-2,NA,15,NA,TGTGCCAGCATCAGTTCTGGGGGCACAAACTATGGCTACACCTTC,CASISSGGTNYGYTF
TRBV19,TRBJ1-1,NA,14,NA,TGTGCCAGTAGTATCTCCCTGGGGCAGGTTGGTGATTTCTTT,CASSISLGQVGDFF
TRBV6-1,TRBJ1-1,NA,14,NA,TGTGCCAGCAGTGAAAGGGAGGTAGACACTGAAGCTTTCTTT,CASSEREVDTEAFF
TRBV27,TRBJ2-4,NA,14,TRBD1,TGTGCCAGCAGGCAGACAGGGCCCAAAAACATTCAGTACTTC,CASRQTGPKNIQYF
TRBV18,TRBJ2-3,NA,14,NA,TGTGCCAGCTCACCAACAGGGTACGCAGATACGCAGTATTTT,CASSPTGYADTQYF